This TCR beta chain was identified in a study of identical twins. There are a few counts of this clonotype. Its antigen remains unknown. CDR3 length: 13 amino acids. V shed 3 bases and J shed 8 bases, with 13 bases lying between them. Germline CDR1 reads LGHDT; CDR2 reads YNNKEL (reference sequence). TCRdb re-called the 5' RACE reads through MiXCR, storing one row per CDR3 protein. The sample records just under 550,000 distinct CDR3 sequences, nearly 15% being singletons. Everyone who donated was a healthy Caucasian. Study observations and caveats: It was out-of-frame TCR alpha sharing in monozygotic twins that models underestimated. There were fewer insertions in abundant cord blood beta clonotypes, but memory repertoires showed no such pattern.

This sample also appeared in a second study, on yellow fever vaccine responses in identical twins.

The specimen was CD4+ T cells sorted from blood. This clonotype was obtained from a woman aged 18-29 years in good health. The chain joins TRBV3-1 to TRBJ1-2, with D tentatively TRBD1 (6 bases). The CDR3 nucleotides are TGTGCCAGCAGCCATTTGGAGGGGGGCGGCTACACCTTC. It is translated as CASSHLEGGGYTF.